This entry lists 18 T cell receptor beta chains sequenced from one sample in a study of T cells in Graves' hyperthyroidism and ophthalmopathy. TCR beta CDR3 regions were amplified from RNA transcripts. The study used the HTBI primer set for a first-round RT-PCR of the TCR CDR3. From the multiplex PCR reads, TCRdb called clonotypes with MiXCR, one entry per CDR3 protein. The sample includes over 300,000 distinct CDR3 sequences, about 15% of them seen just once. The material sequenced was blood. These receptors were obtained from a woman between 55 and 75 years old with Graves' hyperthyroidism.

This clonotype was observed a few times. This rearrangement joins TRBV20-1 to TRBJ2-3, with 9 bases identical to TRBD2. The CDR3 is made up of 16 amino acids. Germline CDR1 DFQATT, CDR2 SNEGSKA (reference sequence). J gave up 5 bases and V 3 bases, and 12 bases lay outside the gene matches. CDR3 sequence reads: CSASRSASGTLDTQYF. The CDR3 coding sequence is TGCAGTGCTAGTCGTTCGGCTAGCGGGACATTAGATACGCAGTATTTT.

Ten or more counts support this clonotype. V gene TRBV5-1 combines with J gene TRBJ2-1, with TRBD2 matching over 14 bases. CDR3 length: 16 amino acids. Losses at the gene ends were 4 bases for V and 7 bases for J; bases not matched to a gene: 7. Germline V gene lookup returns CDR1 SGHRS and CDR2 YFSETQ. The CDR3 sequence: CASSRIGTSGSNEQFF. The CDR3 DNA is TGCGCCAGCAGCAGAATAGGGACTAGCGGGAGTAATGAGCAGTTCTTC.

The gene calls are TRBV24-1 and TRBJ2-7; 7 bases line up with TRBD2. The CDR3 runs to 17 residues. V shed 2 bases and J 6 bases; nucleotides not matched to a gene: 15. Germline CDR1 KGHDR, CDR2 SFDVKD. CDR3 sequence (DNA): TGTGCCACCAGTGATTCTCGCGGGAGCTCGACCCTAGGCGAGCAGTACTTC. It is translated as CATSDSRGSSTLGEQYF.

The rearrangement links TRBV6-4 to TRBJ1-5, with D hard to call. The CDR3 is made up of 19 amino acids. The V end was cut by 0 bases, the J end by 0 bases, with 18 bases between. Germline V CDR1 and CDR2: MRHNA, SNTAGT. As DNA, the CDR3 is TGTGCCAGCAGTGACTCTGCCACATCGCGCACGTATAGCAATCAGCCCCAGCATTTT. It specifies CASSDSATSRTYSNQPQHF.

Many counts were recorded for this clonotype. The V and J genes are TRBV20-1 and TRBJ2-7; D uncertain. This CDR3 comprises 16 residues. Germline V gene data show CDR1 as DFQATT and CDR2 as SNEGSKA (reference sequence). V was shortened by 3 bases and J by 3 bases, with 21 bases between the two germline ends. CDR3 sequence reads: CSARINPGHSGYEQYF. The CDR3, as DNA: TGCAGTGCTAGGATCAATCCCGGGCACAGTGGCTACGAGCAGTACTTC.

This clonotype was picked up many times. The chain links TRBV27 to TRBJ2-1; D tentatively fits TRBD1 or TRBD2 (6 bases each). The germline V gene encodes CDR1 MNHEY and CDR2 SMNVEV (reference sequence). The V and J ends lost 8 bases and 7 bases respectively, with 21 bases between them. This CDR3 spans 15 amino acids. The CDR3 sequence is CASQSLGGFVNEQFF. The DNA of the CDR3 is TGTGCCAGCCAGTCCTTGGGGGGCTTTGTGAATGAGCAGTTCTTC.

This clonotype was detected many times. This chain uses TRBV7-8 with TRBJ1-1; 7 bases are a match to TRBD1. The CDR3 extends over 16 amino acids. With V trimmed by 6 bases and J by 5 bases, 15 bases remained unmatched. CDR1 SGHVS and CDR2 FQNEAQ come from the germline V gene. The CDR3 spells CASSALKGGGRTEAFF. CDR3 bases: TGTGCCAGCAGTGCTCTTAAGGGAGGGGGCCGGACTGAAGCTTTCTTT. Based on the CDR3 plus reference TRBV7-8 and TRBJ1-1, the full variable domain is GAGVSQSPRYKVAKRGQDVALRCDPISGHVSLFWYQQALGQGPEFLTYFQNEAQLDKSGLPSDRFFAERPEGSVSTLKIQRTQQEDSAVYLCASSALKGGGRTEAFFGQGTRLTVV.

This clonotype has at least ten counts. The chain couples TRBV3-1 to TRBJ1-2, with 8 positions matching TRBD1. V trimming: 0 bases; J trimming: 4 bases; junction bases outside the gene matches: 7. Looked up from germline, CDR1 is LGHDT and CDR2 is YNNKEL (reference sequence). This CDR3 is built from 16 residues. The CDR3 sequence is CASSQDRDRGTYGYTF. The CDR3 DNA reads as TGTGCCAGCAGCCAAGATCGCGACAGGGGAACCTATGGCTACACCTTC.

This clonotype was seen at least ten times. This rearrangement joins TRBV10-3 to TRBJ2-5; TRBD2 matches at 8 bases. CDR3 length: 13 amino acids. The germline V gene encodes CDR1 ENHRY and CDR2 SYGVKD. V shed 6 bases, J shed 1 base, and the junction held 1 base outside the gene matches. The CDR3 here is CAIRGTSQETQYF. DNA for the CDR3: TGTGCCATCAGAGGGACTAGCCAAGAGACCCAGTACTTC.

This clonotype was detected many times. This chain uses TRBV19 with TRBJ1-2; possibly TRBD1 for D (5 bases). This CDR3 has 15 residues. Germline-derived CDR1 and CDR2 are LNHDA and SQIVND (reference sequence). Trimming shortened V by 4 bases and J by 7 bases, and 19 bases separated the two germline ends. CDR3 nucleotide sequence: TGTGCCAGTAGTACGACGGGACGCCCTAAGGTTGGCTACACCTTC. Its protein is CASSTTGRPKVGYTF.

This clonotype has at least ten counts. CDR3 bases: TGTGCCAGCAGCCAACCCCCGGGTTTTCAGTACTTC. Residues: CASSQPPGFQYF. The chain uses TRBV12-3 or TRBV12-4 and TRBJ2-5, with D hard to call. CDR3 length: 12 residues. V lost 6 bases and J 11 bases, leaving 16 bases between the germline ends.

V gene TRBV11-1 combines with J gene TRBJ2-1; TRBD2 agrees at 10 bases. CDR3 length: 16 residues. J gave up 2 bases and V 4 bases, and 5 bases lay outside the gene matches. CDR1 is SGHAT and CDR2 is FQDESV in the germline V gene (reference sequence). CDR3 bases: TGTGCCAGCAGCTCCTCTAGCGGGGGCACCTACAATGAGCAGTTCTTC. This encodes CASSSSSGGTYNEQFF.

The rearrangement uses TRBV7-9 and TRBJ2-7; D possibly corresponds to TRBD2 (6 bases). Trimming stripped 5 bases from V and 4 bases from J, with 18 bases between. The CDR3 runs to 15 residues. The germline gives CDR1 SEHNR, CDR2 FQNEAQ (reference sequence). The CDR3 here is CASSTTRDFYYEQYF. In DNA form, the CDR3 reads TGTGCCAGCAGCACCACGAGGGACTTCTATTACGAGCAGTACTTC.

This clonotype was detected many times. The rearrangement joins TRBV28 to TRBJ2-3; 8 bases map to TRBD2. The CDR3 has 16 amino acids. The ends lost 2 bases at V and 2 bases at J; junction bases unmatched: 6. CDR1 is MDHEN and CDR2 is SYDVKM in the germline V gene. The CDR3 loop reads CASSLSLAGSTDTQYF. The CDR3 nucleotides read TGTGCCAGCAGTTTAAGTCTAGCGGGCTCCACAGATACGCAGTATTTT.

The chain has TRBV4-1 and TRBJ1-2, with D possibly being TRBD1 (5 bases). Germline lookup yields CDR1 MGHRA and CDR2 YSYEKL. With 4 bases removed from V and 8 bases from J, the gap between germline ends came to 17 bases. This CDR3 is 14 amino acids long. The CDR3 is CASSLSQEGKGYTF. As DNA, the CDR3 is TGCGCCAGCAGCCTATCACAGGAGGGGAAGGGCTACACCTTC.

In this sample, this clonotype turned up many times. V and J are TRBV18 and TRBJ1-4, with a possible D match to TRBD1 (6 bases). Germline lookup yields CDR1 KGHSH and CDR2 LQKENI. The CDR3 runs to 15 residues. Trimming took 8 bases from V and 8 from J, leaving 21 bases between them. The CDR3 loop is CASERGTGYHEKLFF. DNA of the CDR3: TGTGCCAGCGAACGCGGTACAGGGTATCACGAAAAACTGTTTTTT.

The rearrangement links TRBV7-9 to TRBJ1-6, with D uncertain. V lost 1 base and J lost 11, with 9 bases in between. The germline V gene encodes CDR1 SEHNR and CDR2 FQNEAQ (reference sequence). This CDR3 is 13 amino acids long. The CDR3: CASSLEEKTPLHF. The CDR3 DNA reads TGTGCCAGCAGCTTAGAGGAGAAGACACCCCTCCACTTT. The full variable domain, with the rest looked up from reference TRBV7-9 and TRBJ1-6, is DTGVSQNPRHKITKRGQNVTFRCDPISEHNRLYWYRQTLGQGPEFLTYFQNEAQLEKSRLLSDRFSAERPKGSFSTLEIQRTEQGDSAMYLCASSLEEKTPLHFGNGTRLTVT.

This clonotype has ten or more counts. V is TRBV5-1 and J is TRBJ2-3; D is unresolved. Trimming took off 0 bases at V and 2 bases at J, with 10 bases between the two ends. In germline, CDR1 is SGHRS, CDR2 YFSETQ. This CDR3 is 15 amino acids long. The CDR3 loop is CASSLGIGITDTQYF. For the CDR3, the DNA is TGCGCCAGCAGCTTGGGGATCGGCATCACAGATACGCAGTATTTT.